This T cell receptor (beta chain) was identified in a study of blood T cells in healthy people across ages. This CDR3 spans 14 amino acids. Trimming took 5 bases from V and 5 from J, leaving 15 bases between them. Study-level points and caveats: Unsorted PBMCs blocked a conclusive comparison of naive and antigen-experienced cells. TCR beta diversity, measured per million T cells, fell in a roughly linear way with age. More naive CD4+ cells and higher diversity were found in long-lived than in aged donors.

This clonotype occurred a few times. Its cognate antigen is unknown. A second PCR of about 7 to 12 cycles used a sample-barcoded 5' primer and a J-beta primer mix. Each CDR3 protein gets one entry after TCRdb re-called the 5' RACE reads with MiXCR. The data hold about 1.7 million distinct CDR3 sequences, with under 30% observed a single time. The chain couples TRBV12-3 or TRBV12-4 to TRBJ1-1; the D gene is possibly TRBD1 (5 bases). This clonotype was sampled from a young woman in good health. The specimen was blood. The DNA of the CDR3 is TGTGCCAGCAGTCCCCCCGGGGGAAGGACTGAAGCTTTCTTT. It yields the protein CASSPPGGRTEAFF.